A single sample is the source of the 30 T cell receptor beta chains below, sequenced in a study of blood T cell repertoires in COVID-19. The repertoire was sequenced with immunoSEQ multiplex PCR; TCRdb's copy has only in-frame clones and lacks some. The data contain approximately 200,000 clones, about 86% of them singletons. Sequencing used PBMCs or T cells enriched from blood (not recorded which). Receptors originate from a woman aged 25 to 39 who had been exposed to COVID-19.

This clone was counted a single time. The genes are TRBV19 and TRBJ2-5, with 10 bases that match TRBD1. Germline CDR1 and CDR2: LNHDA and SQIVND (reference sequence). Losses at the gene ends were 5 bases for V and 5 bases for J; bases not matched to a gene: 8. The CDR3 spans 15 residues. CDR3 nucleotide sequence: TGTGCCAGTAGTCCAGGACAGGGGGAATCGGAGACCCAGTACTTC. It is translated as CASSPGQGESETQYF.

As regards this clone: The junction differs from germline at one of its ends, possibly a read error. V usage is TRBV27 and J usage is TRBJ1-2, with D perhaps matching TRBD1 (6 bases). Germline V gene data show CDR1 as MNHEY and CDR2 as SMNVEV (reference sequence). This CDR3 contains 12 residues. CDR3 sequence reads: CASSLGTRAQVF. CDR3 coding DNA: TGTGCCAGCAGTTTAGGGACAAGGGCCCAAGTCTTC.

This chain links TRBV10-2 with TRBJ2-2; D call uncertain. Trimming cost V 2 bases and J 5 bases, with 12 bases left between them. CDR3 length equals 15 residues. Germline assignment: CDR1 WSHSY and CDR2 SAAADI. This CDR3 is CASSEGGRRTGELFF. In nucleotides, the CDR3 is TGCGCCAGCAGTGAGGGTGGCCGTCGAACCGGGGAGCTGTTTTTT.

The chain combines TRBV6-1 with TRBJ1-1; the D is unclear. From germline, CDR1 is MNHNS and CDR2 SASEGT. Between the trimmed V and J ends, which lost 1 base and 2 bases, there was a span of 8 bases. The CDR3 has 14 amino acids. The CDR3 sequence is CASSEGNSNTEAFF. In DNA, the CDR3 is TGTGCCAGCAGTGAAGGGAACAGTAACACTGAAGCTTTCTTT.

This clone was seen only once. Other DNA sequences within the sample encode an identical CDR3. The chain employs TRBV5-1 and TRBJ1-2; the D is unclear. CDR1 SGHRS and CDR2 YFSETQ come from the germline V gene. The V end lost 2 bases, the J end lost 7 bases, and 12 bases lay between the germline ends. CDR3 size: 13 residues. The CDR3 protein is CASSFGGNGGYTF. CDR3 nucleotides: TGCGCCAGCAGCTTTGGAGGAAATGGTGGCTACACCTTC.

V and J are TRBV10-3 and TRBJ2-3, with TRBD1 as a possible D gene (6 bases). Trimming left V 4 bases short and J 0 bases short, with 8 bases between. Per germline, CDR1 ENHRY and CDR2 SYGVKD. The CDR3 runs 14 residues. Written as DNA, the CDR3 is TGTGCCATCAGTGCCCAGGGGAGCACAGATACGCAGTATTTT. This codes for CAISAQGSTDTQYF.

By its share, this clone is medium-sized. V is TRBV9 and J is TRBJ1-5; 7 nucleotides align to TRBD1. The V and J ends lost 0 bases and 7 bases, in that order; junction bases with no gene match: 13. Germline lookup yields CDR1 SGDLS and CDR2 YYNGEE. The CDR3 consists of 17 residues. In nucleotides, the CDR3 is TGTGCCAGCAGCGTAGGTTTACAGGGGAGCAAGGACCAGCCCCAGCATTTT. Translation: CASSVGLQGSKDQPQHF.

V is TRBV6-6 and J is TRBJ1-3; no clear D. Deletions cut 8 bases from V and 0 bases from J, with 11 bases between. The CDR3 totals 14 residues. Looked up from germline, CDR1 is MNHNY and CDR2 is SVGAGI (reference sequence). The CDR3 spells CASGNDYSGNTIYF. The CDR3, as DNA: TGTGCCAGCGGAAACGACTACTCTGGAAACACCATATATTTT.

This rearrangement joins TRBV15 to TRBJ1-1, with D maybe TRBD1 (5 bases). The CDR3 contains 13 residues. Between the trimmed V and J ends, which lost 0 bases and 6 bases, there was a span of 8 bases. CDR1 is LNHNV, CDR2 YYDKDF, per germline (reference sequence). CDR3 nucleotide sequence: TGTGCCACCAGCAGAGATGCGGGGGCTGAAGCTTTCTTT. Its translation is CATSRDAGAEAFF.

The CDR3 DNA reads TGCGCCAGCAGTGCCCAGGACAGGGTCTACGAGCAGTACTTC. Translation: CASSAQDRVYEQYF. The rearrangement joins TRBV10-1 to TRBJ2-7; 8 positions match TRBD1. The junction had 5 bases not matched to a gene; V was cut back by 4 bases and J by 3 bases. Germline values: CDR1 WNHNN, CDR2 SYGVQD (reference sequence). The CDR3 is made up of 14 amino acids.

This clone was seen a single time. V and J are TRBV21-1 and TRBJ2-7; the tabulated D call, TRBD1, remains unverified against the DNA. TRBV21-1 is given as a pseudogene. This CDR3 region has 15 residues. The CDR3 here is CASSTLQGNTYEQYF. The CDR3, as DNA: TGTGCCAGCAGCACCCTACAGGGTAATACCTACGAGCAGTACTTC.

The chain recombines TRBV21-1 with TRBJ2-2; TRBD1 was called by the table and not checked on the DNA. TRBV21-1 is shown as a pseudogene. The CDR3 runs to 17 residues. CDR3 amino acids: CASSIPGALKNTGELFF. CDR3 DNA sequence: TGTGCCAGCAGCATTCCAGGGGCCCTTAAGAACACCGGGGAGCTGTTTTTT.

The rearrangement uses TRBV6-5 and TRBJ1-1; D not resolved. This CDR3 comprises 13 residues. In germline, CDR1 is MNHEY, CDR2 SVGAGI. V shed 8 bases and J shed 0 bases, with 10 bases lying between them. The CDR3 DNA reads as TGTGCCAGCCTGCGGGGTATGAACACTGAAGCTTTCTTT. It translates to CASLRGMNTEAFF.

The V call is TRBV2, the J call TRBJ1-1; TRBD1 matches at 8 bases. Trimming took 6 bases from V and 11 from J; bases not matched to a gene: 8. The CDR3 totals 12 residues. Germline assignment: CDR1 SNHLY and CDR2 FYNNEI. The DNA of the CDR3 is TGTGCCAGCAGCCAGGACAGGGAACGCGCTTTCTTT. It yields the protein CASSQDRERAFF.

The chain uses TRBV7-2 and TRBJ1-5; D not certain. Trimming shortened V by 3 bases and J by 6 bases, and 9 bases separated the two germline ends. The CDR3 loop spans 13 amino acids. The germline V gene has CDR1 SGHTA and CDR2 FQGNSA. CDR3 bases: TGTGCCAGCAGCTTGGCGGCCGGTCAGCCCCAGCATTTT. As protein: CASSLAAGQPQHF.

J is TRBJ1-1 and V is TRBV21-1; the table names TRBD1, a call not compared with the DNA. TRBV21-1 is tagged as a pseudogene. The CDR3 runs 15 residues. CDR3 region: CASKKDSQADTEAFF. CDR3 sequence (DNA): TGTGCCAGCAAGAAGGACAGCCAAGCGGACACTGAAGCTTTCTTT.

V and J are TRBV2 and TRBJ2-7; unclear D gene. In germline, CDR1 is SNHLY, CDR2 FYNNEI. The CDR3 is 13 amino acids. V shed 5 bases and J shed 2 bases, with 10 bases lying between them. In nucleotides, the CDR3 is TGTGCCAGCAGTCTTGCCACAGCCTACGAGCAGTACTTC. Translating gives CASSLATAYEQYF.

V and J are TRBV18 and TRBJ2-1; TRBD1 agrees at 7 bases. The CDR3 consists of 13 residues. Germline CDR1 reads KGHSH; CDR2 reads LQKENI. J was trimmed by 6 bases and V by 6 bases; bases with no gene match: 5. Here the CDR3 DNA reads TGTGCCAGCTCGACGGGACAGATCAATGAGCAGTTCTTC. It codes for CASSTGQINEQFF.

This chain uses TRBV20-1 with TRBJ1-1, with no clear D. The CDR3 consists of 13 residues. The germline CDR1 and CDR2 sequences are DFQATT and SNEGSKA (reference sequence). V was trimmed by 3 bases and J by 2 bases, leaving 10 bases between them. CDR3 residues: CSASEGVNTEAFF. The CDR3 region has the DNA TGCAGTGCTAGTGAGGGAGTAAACACTGAAGCTTTCTTT.

V usage is TRBV5-1 and J usage is TRBJ2-2, with 7 bases aligning to TRBD1. V dropped 3 bases and J dropped 0; count of bases not matched to a gene: 11. CDR1 is SGHRS and CDR2 is YFSETQ in the germline V gene. The length of the CDR3 is 18 residues. Here the CDR3 reads CASSSYGDRDPNTGELFF. For the CDR3, the DNA is TGCGCCAGCAGCTCATACGGGGACAGAGATCCGAACACCGGGGAGCTGTTTTTT.

The rearrangement links TRBV6-4 to TRBJ1-5; no clear D. Germline V CDR1 and CDR2: MRHNA, SNTAGT. The germline V and J ends were trimmed by 3 bases and 3 bases, with 12 bases remaining between them. The length of the CDR3 is 15 residues. The CDR3 DNA reads TGTGCCAGCAGTGAGGCAGGTGGGTTCAATCAGCCCCAGCATTTT. This translates into CASSEAGGFNQPQHF.

The V gene is TRBV11-2, the J gene TRBJ1-6, with D maybe TRBD1 (5 bases). V was cut by 5 bases and J by 9 bases, with 14 bases left in between. This CDR3 is 14 amino acids long. Germline V gene lookup returns CDR1 SGHAT and CDR2 FQNNGV. CDR3 protein: CASSLPGGGSPLHF. The CDR3 bases are TGTGCCAGCAGCCTTCCGGGCGGGGGTTCACCCCTCCACTTT.

This chain uses TRBV5-1 with TRBJ2-2, with 12 bases aligning to TRBD2. CDR3 length: 17 amino acids. The germline V gene has CDR1 SGHRS and CDR2 YFSETQ. V lost 4 bases, J lost 4 bases, and 8 bases stayed unmatched. CDR3 in amino acids: CASSARTSGEITGELFF. CDR3 nucleotide sequence: TGCGCCAGCAGCGCCCGGACTAGCGGGGAGATCACCGGGGAGCTGTTTTTT.

The rearrangement links TRBV11-2 to TRBJ1-1; D perhaps matches TRBD1 (5 bases). The V end was cut by 6 bases, the J end by 4 bases, with 21 bases between. The CDR3 has 16 amino acids. Looked up from germline, CDR1 is SGHAT and CDR2 is FQNNGV. This CDR3 reads CASSFGGRVYSTEAFF. The CDR3 DNA follows: TGTGCCAGCAGTTTCGGGGGTAGGGTATATAGCACTGAAGCTTTCTTT.

This chain joins TRBV19 and TRBJ1-5, with D tentatively TRBD1 (5 bases). CDR1 LNHDA and CDR2 SQIVND come from the germline V gene (reference sequence). The CDR3 runs to 16 residues. Trimming took 5 bases from V and 2 from J, leaving 16 bases between them. The CDR3: CASSLSLRGGNQPQHF. CDR3 DNA sequence: TGTGCCAGTAGTTTGTCCCTGCGGGGGGGCAATCAGCCCCAGCATTTT.

The table lists this clone with a count of one. The CDR3 nucleotides are TGCGCCAGCAGCCCAACCGGGACATCCGCGAACACCGGGGAGCTGTTTTTT. Translating gives CASSPTGTSANTGELFF. The chain employs TRBV5-1 and TRBJ2-2; perhaps TRBD1 as D (6 bases). CDR3 length equals 17 residues. The germline V gene has CDR1 SGHRS and CDR2 YFSETQ. Trimming shortened V by 4 bases and J by 0 bases, and 16 bases separated the two germline ends.

The rearrangement joins TRBV6-5 to TRBJ1-3; 8 bases match TRBD1. J lost 4 bases, V lost 6 bases, and 8 bases had no gene match. The CDR3 is 15 residues long. The germline V gene encodes CDR1 MNHEY and CDR2 SVGAGI. The CDR3: CASRSDRAPGNTIYF. The CDR3 DNA sequence: TGTGCCAGCAGATCGGACAGGGCTCCCGGAAACACCATATATTTT.

V gene TRBV18 combines with J gene TRBJ1-1, with 8 bases that match TRBD1. The V and J ends lost 2 bases and 11 bases, in that order; junction bases with no gene match: 4. The CDR3 consists of 12 residues. Germline CDR1 KGHSH, CDR2 LQKENI. The CDR3 region has the DNA TGTGCCAGCTCACCAAAGGACAGGGCGGCTTTCTTT. The encoded protein is CASSPKDRAAFF.

The rearrangement links TRBV19 to TRBJ1-5, with 7 bases fitting TRBD1. The CDR3 totals 15 residues. J lost 5 bases, V lost 5 bases, and 9 bases had no gene match. CDR1 is LNHDA and CDR2 is SQIVND in the germline V gene (reference sequence). The DNA of the CDR3 is TGTGCCAGTAGTCCCACGACAGGGAGCGATCAGCCCCAGCATTTT. Translation: CASSPTTGSDQPQHF.

V is TRBV2 and J is TRBJ2-1; 8 positions match TRBD1. J was trimmed by 4 bases and V by 4 bases; bases with no gene match: 9. The CDR3 sequence is 16 residues long. Germline CDR1 and CDR2: SNHLY and FYNNEI. The CDR3 sequence: CASSGTGTGEYNEQFF. CDR3 in DNA: TGTGCCAGCAGTGGAACCGGGACAGGAGAGTACAATGAGCAGTTCTTC.